The 6 T cell receptor beta chains presented below share a single source sample, sequenced in a study of regulatory T cells in long-lasting Graves disease. As to time point: persistent/refractory GD, antithyroid drugs over 5 years with positive TRAb. There was RNA extracted from PBMCs, and the TCR library was made from it. Both iRepertoire HTBI primers and Arm-PCR of CDR3 regions were used to build the TCR beta libraries. TCRdb analysed the multiplex PCR reads with MiXCR anew, one entry per CDR3 protein. The sample carries 300,000 to 500,000 distinct CDR3 sequences, more than 20% recorded once. Sequenced material: peripheral blood mononuclear cells (PBMCs), taken when the disease was refractory, from a patient treated with antithyroid drugs. These receptors were taken from a female donor with Graves disease.

The chain is built from TRBV7-9 and TRBJ1-2; D call uncertain. V was shortened by 2 bases and J by 7 bases, with 8 bases between the two germline ends. The CDR3 extends over 12 amino acids. Germline V gives CDR1 SEHNR, CDR2 FQNEAQ (reference sequence). Here the CDR3 reads CASSLMEGGYTF. The CDR3 DNA reads TGTGCCAGCAGCTTAATGGAGGGTGGCTACACCTTC.

This clonotype was picked up a small number of times. V usage is TRBV19 and J usage is TRBJ1-1; D is unclear. The V gene's germline CDR1 is LNHDA and CDR2 SQIVND (reference sequence). The V and J ends lost 7 bases and 7 bases respectively, with 16 bases between them. The CDR3 has 13 residues. CDR3 sequence reads: CASTQRNFGEAFF. The DNA of the CDR3 is TGTGCCAGTACCCAAAGGAACTTCGGTGAAGCTTTCTTT.

This clonotype showed up just a few times. This chain joins TRBV3-1 and TRBJ2-1, with 8 positions matching TRBD1. The germline CDR1 and CDR2 sequences are LGHDT and YNNKEL (reference sequence). The CDR3 sequence is 14 residues long. Trimming took 3 bases from V and 9 from J; bases not matched to a gene: 7. The chain's CDR3 is CASSQARGTGEQFF. Here the CDR3 DNA reads TGTGCCAGCAGCCAGGCCAGGGGGACAGGTGAGCAGTTCTTC.

This clonotype was seen at least ten times. V and J are TRBV20-1 and TRBJ1-1, with D perhaps TRBD1 (6 bases). Trimming removed 6 bases from V and 0 bases from J, with 17 bases in between. Germline V lookup: CDR1 DFQATT, CDR2 SNEGSKA (reference sequence). The CDR3 consists of 15 residues. The CDR3 coding sequence is TGCAGTGCCCCCGTCACAGGGAGGATGAACACTGAAGCTTTCTTT. It codes for CSAPVTGRMNTEAFF.

This clonotype showed up just a few times. V is TRBV6-4 and J is TRBJ2-1, with 9 bases aligning to TRBD2. V was pared by 0 bases and J by 8 bases, with 8 bases of the junction left unmatched. This CDR3 is 16 amino acids long. Germline V CDR1 and CDR2: MRHNA, SNTAGT. The CDR3 reads CASSDSFSGSSDEQFF. In DNA form, the CDR3 reads TGTGCCAGCAGTGACTCGTTTAGCGGGAGTTCCGATGAGCAGTTCTTC.

This clonotype was found a few times. This chain uses TRBV20-1 with TRBJ2-7; 7 bases line up with TRBD2. Germline V gene data show CDR1 as DFQATT and CDR2 as SNEGSKA (reference sequence). This CDR3 spans 15 amino acids. The V gene end was trimmed by 0 bases and the J gene end by 5 bases; junction bases not matched to a gene: 10. CDR3 nucleotides: TGCAGTGCTAGAGATAGACTAGCAGTAAGGAACGAGCAGTACTTC. Translation: CSARDRLAVRNEQYF.